This paragraph covers one T cell receptor beta chain sequence. Sequencing was performed with immunoSEQ multiplex PCR; in TCRdb, only in-frame clones are kept and a portion is missing. The data contain more than 150,000 clones, 75% to 90% of them singletons. Germline CDR1 reads SGHNT; CDR2 reads YYREEE (reference sequence). The CDR3 is 15 residues long. The ends lost 4 bases at V and 6 bases at J; junction bases unmatched: 7. These data originate in a study of blood T cell repertoires in COVID-19. Across the study: Specimens from acute and convalescent COVID-19 originated in the United States, Italy and Spain. Sample material is recorded as cDNA or gDNA derived from T cells, B-cell-depleted T cells, or PBMCs.

The chain joins TRBV5-4 to TRBJ1-4; 9 nucleotides line up with TRBD1. Sequenced sample: peripheral blood. The sequence came from an older woman with acute or convalescent COVID-19. The CDR3 protein is CASSGIGTGHEKLFF. In DNA, the CDR3 is TGTGCCAGCAGCGGAATCGGGACAGGGCATGAAAAACTGTTTTTT.